The clone carrying this T cell receptor (beta chain) has just one count. Germline loops: CDR1 SGHVS, CDR2 FQNEAQ. CDR3 length equals 15 residues. The J segment lost 4 bases and the V segment lost 3 bases, leaving 6 bases of the junction unmatched. Original handling: Estimation of nucleated cell counts was performed using reference gene primer amplification. Using immunoSEQ multiplex PCR, the repertoire was profiled, and TCRdb retains in-frame clones only, with some absent. V and J calls and clone size are as listed in that table; D and trimming were resolved from the DNA. The sample holds around 200,000 clones, 88% seen once. The sample is drawn from a study of blood T cell repertoires in COVID-19. Background on the study: PBMCs, B-cell-depleted T cells, or T cells provided the cDNA or gDNA that made up the material.

The V and J genes are TRBV7-8 and TRBJ1-3; TRBD1 agrees at 7 bases. The sequenced sample consisted of peripheral blood. The TCR comes from a man younger than 30 with active or convalescent COVID-19. The CDR3 region has the DNA TGTGCCAGCAGCTTTAATACAGGGGTAGGAAACACCATATATTTT. Translating it yields CASSFNTGVGNTIYF.